The clone carrying this T cell receptor (beta chain) appeared a few times. The data belong to a study of blood T cell repertoires in COVID-19. Sequencing was performed with immunoSEQ multiplex PCR; in TCRdb, only in-frame clones are kept and a portion is missing. The table records hundreds of thousands of clones, 70% to 90% of them present only once. Germline V gene sequence: CDR1 SGHRS, CDR2 YFSETQ. The CDR3 has 15 amino acids. With 4 bases removed from V and 8 bases from J, the gap between germline ends came to 21 bases. The sequence was obtained from a woman between 45 and 60 years old with acute or convalescent COVID-19. The chain joins TRBV5-1 to TRBJ1-1, with a weak D call TRBD1 (5 bases). Sequencing was carried out using peripheral blood. The CDR3 spells CASSPSGREGSEAFF. CDR3 DNA: TGCGCCAGCAGCCCGTCAGGGAGGGAGGGGTCCGAAGCTTTCTTT.